Included here is one TCR beta chain sequence, with context. In the original processing: Amplification with reference gene primers provided the estimates of nucleated cell counts. Produced via immunoSEQ multiplex PCR; TCRdb's table is partial and in-frame only. From that table come the V and J calls and clone size; the DNA was used to work out D and trimming. The sample includes about 250,000 clones, approximately 83% of them seen just once. The sample originates from a study of blood T cell repertoires in COVID-19. Turning to the study itself: Italy, Spain and the United States were the sources of the convalescent and acute COVID-19 samples. Sample material is recorded as cDNA or gDNA derived from T cells, B-cell-depleted T cells, or PBMCs.

Trimming stripped 5 bases from V and 5 bases from J, with 13 bases between. The CDR3 loop spans 14 amino acids. Germline CDR1 SGHVS, CDR2 FQNEAQ. The genes are TRBV7-8 and TRBJ1-5; weak D call: TRBD1 (5 bases). Input material: peripheral blood. The TCR sequence derives from a man between 45 and 60 years old with active or convalescent COVID-19. The CDR3 region is CASSPTVTDQPQHF. CDR3 DNA: TGTGCCAGCAGCCCGACAGTCACAGATCAGCCCCAGCATTTT.